The 26 T cell receptor beta chains in this list originate from one sample, sequenced in a study of blood T cell repertoires in COVID-19. The method was immunoSEQ multiplex PCR; TCRdb's version includes in-frame clones alone and lacks a portion of them. The repertoire consists of 150,000 to 200,000 clones, with about 88% occurring once and the leading ten covering around 25%. Sequences were obtained from peripheral blood. The source is a man aged 55 to 70 with acute or convalescent COVID-19.

The chain combines TRBV27 with TRBJ2-7; maybe TRBD1 (5 bases). Germline CDR1 reads MNHEY; CDR2 reads SMNVEV (reference sequence). This CDR3 has 16 amino acids. V was cut by 0 bases and J by 1 base, with 13 bases left in between. CDR3 residues: CASSLSYRQGSYEQYV. For the CDR3, the DNA is TGTGCCAGCAGTTTATCGTACAGGCAGGGATCCTACGAGCAGTACGTC.

This clone showed up just once. The chain links TRBV19 to TRBJ1-2, with D hard to call. Germline CDR1 reads LNHDA; CDR2 reads SQIVND (reference sequence). The CDR3 sequence is 14 residues long. V lost 7 bases and J 3 bases, leaving 15 bases between the germline ends. This chain's CDR3 is CASTGSGAYYGYTF. The CDR3 DNA sequence: TGTGCCAGTACTGGCAGCGGAGCTTACTATGGCTACACCTTC. Full variable domain (missing parts from reference TRBV19 and TRBJ1-2): DGGITQSPKYLFRKEGQNVTLSCEQNLNHDAMYWYRQDPGQGLRLIYYSQIVNDFQKGDIAEGYSVSREKKESFPLTVTSAQKNPTAFYLCASTGSGAYYGYTFGSGTRLTVV.

The rearrangement links TRBV9 to TRBJ1-3, with 7 bases identical to TRBD1. Germline V CDR1 and CDR2: SGDLS, YYNGEE. This CDR3 spans 16 amino acids. Losses at the gene ends were 4 bases for V and 1 base for J; bases not matched to a gene: 8. CDR3 in DNA: TGTGCCAGCAGCCAAAGTCCAGGGGGGTCTGGAAACACCATATATTTT. This sequence encodes CASSQSPGGSGNTIYF.

The chain joins TRBV21-1 to TRBJ1-1. TRBV21-1 is deemed a pseudogene. The CDR3 extends over 14 amino acids. Written as DNA, the CDR3 is TGTGCCAGCAGTCCAAGGGGGGGGAACACTGAAGCTTTCTTT. Translating it yields CASSPRGGNTEAFF.

The rearrangement joins TRBV19 to TRBJ2-2; 7 positions match TRBD1. The CDR3 contains 15 residues. V lost 6 bases and J lost 2; bases outside the gene matches: 6. The germline V gene has CDR1 LNHDA and CDR2 SQIVND (reference sequence). The CDR3 loop reads CASSKGQINTGELFF. CDR3 coding DNA: TGTGCCAGTAGCAAGGGACAGATTAACACCGGGGAGCTGTTTTTT.

The chain combines TRBV19 with TRBJ1-2, with D maybe TRBD1 (6 bases). Between the trimmed V and J ends, which lost 5 bases and 8 bases, there was a span of 12 bases. This CDR3 comprises 12 residues. Germline CDR1 is LNHDA and CDR2 is SQIVND (reference sequence). The CDR3 reads CASSWGHLGYTF. The CDR3 bases are TGTGCCAGTAGTTGGGGACACCTAGGCTACACCTTC.

The rearrangement joins TRBV5-1 to TRBJ2-5; D is unresolved. The CDR3 runs to 17 residues. Per the germline V gene, CDR1 is SGHRS and CDR2 is YFSETQ. Trimming stripped 1 base from V and 5 bases from J, with 21 bases between. The chain's CDR3 is CASSLFSVPVEAETQYF. The CDR3 DNA follows: TGCGCCAGCAGCTTGTTTTCCGTCCCGGTTGAGGCGGAGACCCAGTACTTC. The entire variable domain, with the rest obtained from reference TRBV5-1 and TRBJ2-5, is as follows: KAGVTQTPRYLIKTRGQQVTLSCSPISGHRSVSWYQQTPGQGLQFLFEYFSETQRNKGNFPGRFSGRQFSNSRSEMNVSTLELGDSALYLCASSLFSVPVEAETQYFGPGTRLLVL.

This clone was seen a handful of times. The chain recombines TRBV7-2 with TRBJ1-1, with 9 bases fitting TRBD1. V trimming: 5 bases; J trimming: 7 bases; junction bases outside the gene matches: 8. The CDR3 covers 14 residues. The germline V gene has CDR1 SGHTA and CDR2 FQGNSA. The CDR3 DNA follows: TGTGCCAGCAGCGCAAGGGGGACAGGGCTTGAAGCTTTCTTT. It yields the protein CASSARGTGLEAFF. The full variable domain, completed using reference TRBV7-2 and TRBJ1-1, is GAGVSQSPSNKVTEKGKDVELRCDPISGHTALYWYRQSLGQGLEFLIYFQGNSAPDKSGLPSDRFSAERTGGSVSTLTIQRTQQEDSAVYLCASSARGTGLEAFFGQGTRLTVV.

The table lists this clone with a count of one. The V call is TRBV6-5, the J call TRBJ2-7; the match to TRBD1 covers 9 bases. This CDR3 has 14 residues. Germline V gives CDR1 MNHEY, CDR2 SVGAGI. V lost 6 bases, J lost 6 bases, and 9 bases stayed unmatched. CDR3 residues: CASSRDRVPAEQYF. The CDR3 nucleotides read TGTGCCAGCAGCCGGGACAGGGTGCCTGCCGAGCAGTACTTC.

The gene calls are TRBV5-1 and TRBJ1-1, with D possibly being TRBD1 (5 bases). Trimming shortened V by 4 bases and J by 4 bases, and 11 bases separated the two germline ends. The CDR3 sequence is 13 residues long. Germline CDR1 SGHRS, CDR2 YFSETQ. In nucleotides, the CDR3 is TGCGCCAGCAGCGAGCCCGGGGGCACTGAAGCTTTCTTT. Its translation: CASSEPGGTEAFF. Full variable domain (outside the CDR3, taken from reference TRBV5-1 and TRBJ1-1): KAGVTQTPRYLIKTRGQQVTLSCSPISGHRSVSWYQQTPGQGLQFLFEYFSETQRNKGNFPGRFSGRQFSNSRSEMNVSTLELGDSALYLCASSEPGGTEAFFGQGTRLTVV.

This clone has only one observation. The chain links TRBV12-3 or TRBV12-4 to TRBJ1-1; D not resolved. This CDR3 has 13 residues. V lost 7 bases and J 0 bases, leaving 9 bases between the germline ends. The CDR3, as DNA: TGTGCCAGCAAGAGGGAAATGAACACTGAAGCTTTCTTT. Translated, it gives CASKREMNTEAFF.

The chain links TRBV29-1 to TRBJ1-2; TRBD1 matches at 8 bases. This CDR3 has 10 amino acids. The V and J ends lost 7 bases and 10 bases, in that order; junction bases with no gene match: 5. The germline V gene has CDR1 SQVTM and CDR2 ANQGSEA. The CDR3 here is CSAGQGPYTF. The CDR3 DNA reads as TGCAGCGCCGGACAGGGCCCCTACACCTTC.

The genes are TRBV11-2 and TRBJ2-3, with D unclear. The CDR3 consists of 12 residues. CDR1 is SGHAT and CDR2 is FQNNGV in the germline V gene. V lost 1 base and J 6 bases, leaving 5 bases between the germline ends. Here the CDR3 DNA reads TGTGCCAGCAGCTTAGGCAGGGATACGCAGTATTTT. It translates to CASSLGRDTQYF.

The chain joins TRBV10-1 to TRBJ1-5; 7 bases agree with TRBD1. J was trimmed by 2 bases and V by 6 bases; bases with no gene match: 7. The germline CDR1 and CDR2 sequences are WNHNN and SYGVQD (reference sequence). The CDR3 length is 15 residues. The CDR3 sequence: CASRSDRDRNQPQHF. In DNA, the CDR3 is TGCGCCAGCAGGTCTGACAGGGATCGCAATCAGCCCCAGCATTTT.

The chain employs TRBV23-1 and TRBJ1-4, with 9 bases identical to TRBD1. TRBV23-1 is recorded as an ORF, its role being uncertain. The CDR3 is made up of 16 amino acids. The V segment lost 3 bases and the J segment 7 bases; nucleotides outside the gene matches: 9. This chain's CDR3 is CASSHRQGQGGEKLFF. The CDR3 DNA is TGCGCCAGCAGTCACCGGCAGGGACAGGGAGGTGAAAAACTGTTTTTT.

This chain links TRBV7-3 with TRBJ2-5, with D uncertain. Germline CDR1 is SGHTA and CDR2 is FQGTGA. V was trimmed by 5 bases and J by 4 bases, leaving 5 bases between them. The CDR3 spans 11 residues. The CDR3 DNA follows: TGTGCCAGCAGCCGAGGAGAGACCCAGTACTTC. Protein product: CASSRGETQYF.

V gene TRBV24-1 combines with J gene TRBJ2-7; D remains ambiguous. This CDR3 region has 11 residues. The germline V gene encodes CDR1 KGHDR and CDR2 SFDVKD. V lost 8 bases, J lost 1 base, and 5 bases lay in between. The CDR3 protein is CATKLSYEQYF. The CDR3 nucleotides are TGTGCCACCAAGCTTTCCTACGAGCAGTACTTC.

The chain employs TRBV11-2 and TRBJ2-7; 8 nucleotides agree with TRBD1. This CDR3 has 17 amino acids. V shed 2 bases and J 2 bases; nucleotides not matched to a gene: 11. Germline lookup yields CDR1 SGHAT and CDR2 FQNNGV. The CDR3 bases are TGTGCCAGCAGCTTATTACTGGGACAGGTTATCACCTACGAGCAGTACTTC. Its protein is CASSLLLGQVITYEQYF.

This chain uses TRBV19 with TRBJ1-2, with 9 bases fitting TRBD1. V gave up 5 bases and J gave up 7 bases; unmatched junction bases: 17. The germline V gene has CDR1 LNHDA and CDR2 SQIVND (reference sequence). The CDR3 totals 17 residues. Written as DNA, the CDR3 is TGTGCCAGTAGTCCTCCTCCGGGACAGGGTCTTTCGGGTGGCTACACCTTC. It translates to CASSPPPGQGLSGGYTF. Complete variable domain (other parts from reference TRBV19 and TRBJ1-2): DGGITQSPKYLFRKEGQNVTLSCEQNLNHDAMYWYRQDPGQGLRLIYYSQIVNDFQKGDIAEGYSVSREKKESFPLTVTSAQKNPTAFYLCASSPPPGQGLSGGYTFGSGTRLTVV.

The rearrangement joins TRBV9 to TRBJ2-2, with D uncertain. The V end lost 0 bases, the J end lost 6 bases, and 3 bases lay between the germline ends. The CDR3 spans 12 residues. Germline assignment: CDR1 SGDLS and CDR2 YYNGEE. CDR3 bases: TGTGCCAGCAGCGTAGTATCCGGGGAGCTGTTTTTT. Amino acids: CASSVVSGELFF.

The rearrangement uses TRBV14 and TRBJ2-1; 7 bases agree with TRBD1. V trimming: 5 bases; J trimming: 4 bases; junction bases outside the gene matches: 2. Per germline, CDR1 SGHDN and CDR2 FVKESK. This CDR3 has 13 residues. CDR3 DNA: TGTGCCAGCAGCGTGGGACAGTACAATGAGCAGTTCTTC. Its translation is CASSVGQYNEQFF. The full variable domain, with the rest looked up from reference TRBV14 and TRBJ2-1, is EAGVTQFPSHSVIEKGQTVTLRCDPISGHDNLYWYRRVMGKEIKFLLHFVKESKQDESGMPNNRFLAERTGGTYSTLKVQPAELEDSGVYFCASSVGQYNEQFFGPGTRLTVL.

V gene TRBV7-9 combines with J gene TRBJ1-2; no reliable D call. The CDR3 sequence is 13 residues long. V lost 0 bases and J lost 2, with 4 bases in between. CDR1 is SEHNR, CDR2 FQNEAQ, per germline (reference sequence). The CDR3 sequence is CASSLAENYGYTF. The CDR3 nucleotides are TGTGCCAGCAGCTTAGCGGAGAACTATGGCTACACCTTC.

The chain's CDR3 is CASRPGGLGNTEAFF. The CDR3 DNA reads as TGTGCCAGCAGACCCGGCGGGCTAGGGAACACTGAAGCTTTCTTT. The chain has TRBV7-8 and TRBJ1-1; D gene uncertain. Germline V gene lookup returns CDR1 SGHVS and CDR2 FQNEAQ. This CDR3 is 15 amino acids long. V lost 6 bases and J lost 1, with 15 bases in between.

The chain couples TRBV5-6 to TRBJ1-4; 11 bases match TRBD1. CDR1 and CDR2 from the germline V gene are SGHDT and YYEEEE. The CDR3 runs 13 residues. J was trimmed by 10 bases and V by 3 bases; bases with no gene match: 2. The CDR3 protein is CASSWGTGGKLFF. In DNA form, the CDR3 reads TGTGCCAGCAGCTGGGGGACAGGGGGAAAACTGTTTTTT.

Comment on this clone: At one of its ends the junction is not consistent with the germline gene, which may arise from a read error. This chain links TRBV5-1 with TRBJ1-1; 8 bases agree with TRBD1. Germline V CDR1 and CDR2: SGHRS, YFSETQ. The CDR3 totals 15 residues. The CDR3 region has the DNA TGTGCCAGCAGCTTGTCGACAGGGGTGAACACTGAAGCTTTCTTT. It encodes CASSLSTGVNTEAFF.

There are a few counts of this clone. V is TRBV9 and J is TRBJ1-1; 7 bases map to TRBD1. CDR1 is SGDLS, CDR2 YYNGEE, per germline. Germline trimming cut 4 bases from V and 6 bases from J; bases unmatched to any gene: 6. CDR3 length equals 13 residues. CDR3 loop: CASSSRTGSEAFF. The CDR3, as DNA: TGTGCCAGCAGCTCCCGGACAGGCTCTGAAGCTTTCTTT.